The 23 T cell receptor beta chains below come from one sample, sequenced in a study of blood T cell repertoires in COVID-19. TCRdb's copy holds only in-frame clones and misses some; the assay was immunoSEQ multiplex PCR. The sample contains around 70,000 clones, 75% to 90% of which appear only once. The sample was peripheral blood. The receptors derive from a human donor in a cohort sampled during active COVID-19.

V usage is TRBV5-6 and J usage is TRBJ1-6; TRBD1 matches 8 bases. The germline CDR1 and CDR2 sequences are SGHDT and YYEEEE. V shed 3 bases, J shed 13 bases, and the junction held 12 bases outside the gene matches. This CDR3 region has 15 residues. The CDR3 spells CASSSVGTGGLPLHF. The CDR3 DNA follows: TGTGCCAGCAGCTCAGTTGGGACAGGAGGACTTCCCCTCCACTTT. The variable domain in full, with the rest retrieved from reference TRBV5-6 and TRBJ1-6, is DAGVTQSPTHLIKTRGQQVTLRCSPKSGHDTVSWYQQALGQGPQFIFQYYEEEERQRGNFPDRFSGHQFPNYSSELNVNALLLGDSALYLCASSSVGTGGLPLHFGNGTRLTVT.

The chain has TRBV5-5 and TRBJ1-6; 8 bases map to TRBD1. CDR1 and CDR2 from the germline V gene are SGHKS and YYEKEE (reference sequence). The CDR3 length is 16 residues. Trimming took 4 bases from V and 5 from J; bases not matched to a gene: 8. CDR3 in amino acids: CASSPAGDRNNSPLHF. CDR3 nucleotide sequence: TGTGCCAGCAGCCCCGCCGGGGACAGGAATAATTCACCCCTCCACTTT.

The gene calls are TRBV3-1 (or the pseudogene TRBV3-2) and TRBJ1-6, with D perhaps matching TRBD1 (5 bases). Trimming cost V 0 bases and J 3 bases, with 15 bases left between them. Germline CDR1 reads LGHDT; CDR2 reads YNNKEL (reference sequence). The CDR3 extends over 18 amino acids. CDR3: CASSQDHWQGVYNSPLHF. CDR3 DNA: TGTGCCAGCAGCCAAGATCACTGGCAGGGCGTCTATAATTCACCCCTCCACTTT.

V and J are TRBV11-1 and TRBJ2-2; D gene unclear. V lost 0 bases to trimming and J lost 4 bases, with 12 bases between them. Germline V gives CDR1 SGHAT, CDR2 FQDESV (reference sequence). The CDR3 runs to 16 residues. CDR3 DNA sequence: TGTGCCAGCAGCTTAGCCCCCGGTCCTGTCACCGGGGAGCTGTTTTTT. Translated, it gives CASSLAPGPVTGELFF.

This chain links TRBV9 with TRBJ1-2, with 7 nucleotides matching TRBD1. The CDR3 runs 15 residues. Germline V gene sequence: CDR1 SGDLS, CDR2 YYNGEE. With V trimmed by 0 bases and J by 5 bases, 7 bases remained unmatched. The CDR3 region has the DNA TGTGCCAGCAGCGTAGGTGGAGGGGGCGCATATGGCTACACCTTC. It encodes CASSVGGGGAYGYTF.

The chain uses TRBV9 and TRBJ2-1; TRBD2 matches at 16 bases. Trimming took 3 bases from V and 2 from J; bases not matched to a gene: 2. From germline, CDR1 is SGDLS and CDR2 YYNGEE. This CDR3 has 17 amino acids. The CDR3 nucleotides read TGTGCCAGCAGCGAGGGACTAGCGGGGGGGCCCTACAATGAGCAGTTCTTC. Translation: CASSEGLAGGPYNEQFF.

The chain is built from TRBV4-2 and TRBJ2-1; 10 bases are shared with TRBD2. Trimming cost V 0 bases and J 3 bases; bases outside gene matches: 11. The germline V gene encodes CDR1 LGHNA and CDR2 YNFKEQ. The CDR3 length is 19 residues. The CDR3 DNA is TGTGCCAGCAGCCAAGACGCTAGCGGGGGCCGAGGGGGCTACAATGAGCAGTTCTTC. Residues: CASSQDASGGRGGYNEQFF.

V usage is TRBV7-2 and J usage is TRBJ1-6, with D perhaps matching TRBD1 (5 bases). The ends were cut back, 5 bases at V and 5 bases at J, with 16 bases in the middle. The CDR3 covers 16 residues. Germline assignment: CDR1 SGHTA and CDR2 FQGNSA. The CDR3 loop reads CASSRARGRDNSPLHF. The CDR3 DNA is TGTGCCAGCAGCCGTGCGCGGGGCAGGGATAATTCACCCCTCCACTTT.

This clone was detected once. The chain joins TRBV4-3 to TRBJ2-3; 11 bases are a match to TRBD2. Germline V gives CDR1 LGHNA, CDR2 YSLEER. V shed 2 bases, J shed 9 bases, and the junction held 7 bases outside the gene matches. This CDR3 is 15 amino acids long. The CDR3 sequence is CASSQLTGTSGTQYF. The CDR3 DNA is TGCGCCAGCAGCCAACTGACAGGGACTAGCGGCACGCAGTATTTT.

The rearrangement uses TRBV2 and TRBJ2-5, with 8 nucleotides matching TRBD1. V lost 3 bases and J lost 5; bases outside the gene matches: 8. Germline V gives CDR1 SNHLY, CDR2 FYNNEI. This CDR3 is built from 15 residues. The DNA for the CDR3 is TGTGCCAGCAGTGACGCAGGGGGCAACGGTGAGACCCAGTACTTC. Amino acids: CASSDAGGNGETQYF.

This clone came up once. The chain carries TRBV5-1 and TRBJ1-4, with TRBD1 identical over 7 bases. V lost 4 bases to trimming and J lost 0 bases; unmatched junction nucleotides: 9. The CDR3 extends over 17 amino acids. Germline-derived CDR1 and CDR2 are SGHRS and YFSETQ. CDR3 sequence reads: CASSPGTAVATNEKLFF. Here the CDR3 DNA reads TGCGCCAGCAGCCCGGGGACAGCAGTGGCAACTAATGAAAAACTGTTTTTT.

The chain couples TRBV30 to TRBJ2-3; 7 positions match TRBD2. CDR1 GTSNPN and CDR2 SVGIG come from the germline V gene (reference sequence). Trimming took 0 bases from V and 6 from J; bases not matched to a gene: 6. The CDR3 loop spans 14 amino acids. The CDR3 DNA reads TGTGCCTGGAGTGTAACCACCGGGGGGGATACGCAGTATTTT. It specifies CAWSVTTGGDTQYF.

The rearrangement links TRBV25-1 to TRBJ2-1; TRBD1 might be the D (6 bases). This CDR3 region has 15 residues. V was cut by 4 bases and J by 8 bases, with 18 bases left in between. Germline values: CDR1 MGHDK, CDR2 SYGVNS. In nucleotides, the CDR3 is TGTGCCAGCAGTGCCCACCTAGGGGGTGTTGATGAGCAGTTCTTC. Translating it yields CASSAHLGGVDEQFF.

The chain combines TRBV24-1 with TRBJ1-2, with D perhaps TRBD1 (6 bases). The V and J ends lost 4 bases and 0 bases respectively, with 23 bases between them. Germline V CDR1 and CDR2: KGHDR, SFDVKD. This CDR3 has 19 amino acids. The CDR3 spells CATSENKGDHRLANYGYTF. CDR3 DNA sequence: TGTGCCACCAGTGAGAACAAGGGGGATCATCGATTAGCTAACTATGGCTACACCTTC.

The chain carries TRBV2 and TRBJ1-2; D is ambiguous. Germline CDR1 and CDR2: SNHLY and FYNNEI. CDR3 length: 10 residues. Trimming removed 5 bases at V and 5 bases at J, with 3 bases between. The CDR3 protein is CASSYYGYTF. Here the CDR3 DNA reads TGTGCCAGCAGTTATTATGGCTACACCTTC.

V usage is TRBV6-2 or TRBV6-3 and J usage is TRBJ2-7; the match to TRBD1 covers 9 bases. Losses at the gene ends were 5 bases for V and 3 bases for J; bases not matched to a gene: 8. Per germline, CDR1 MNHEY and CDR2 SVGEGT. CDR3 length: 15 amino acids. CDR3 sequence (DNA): TGTGCCAGCAGTCCCGGGACAGGGCATATCTACGAGCAGTACTTC. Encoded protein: CASSPGTGHIYEQYF.

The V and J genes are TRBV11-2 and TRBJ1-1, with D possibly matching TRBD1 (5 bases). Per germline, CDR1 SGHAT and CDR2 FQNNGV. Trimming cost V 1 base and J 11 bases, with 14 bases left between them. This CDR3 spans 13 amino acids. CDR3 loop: CASSLALGQGAFF. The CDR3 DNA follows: TGTGCCAGCAGCTTAGCCTTGGGGCAGGGTGCTTTCTTT.

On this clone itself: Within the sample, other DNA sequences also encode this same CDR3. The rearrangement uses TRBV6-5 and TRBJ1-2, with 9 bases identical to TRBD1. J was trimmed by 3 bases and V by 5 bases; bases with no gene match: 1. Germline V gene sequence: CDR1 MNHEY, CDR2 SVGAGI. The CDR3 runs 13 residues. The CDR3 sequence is CASSRTGDYGYTF. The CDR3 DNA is TGTGCCAGCAGTCGGACAGGGGACTATGGCTACACCTTC.

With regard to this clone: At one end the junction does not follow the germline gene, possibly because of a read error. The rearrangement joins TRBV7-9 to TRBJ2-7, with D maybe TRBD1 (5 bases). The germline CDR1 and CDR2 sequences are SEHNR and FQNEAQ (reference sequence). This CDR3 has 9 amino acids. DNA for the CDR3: TGTGCCAGCAGCCCCGACAGAGTTTTC. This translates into CASSPDRVF.

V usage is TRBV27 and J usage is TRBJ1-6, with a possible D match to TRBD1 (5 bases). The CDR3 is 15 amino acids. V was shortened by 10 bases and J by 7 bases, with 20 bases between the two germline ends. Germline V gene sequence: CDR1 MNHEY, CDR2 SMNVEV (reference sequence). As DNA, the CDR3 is TGTGCCACCATGGCGGGGGGTCAGCTAAATTCACCCCTCCACTTT. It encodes CATMAGGQLNSPLHF.

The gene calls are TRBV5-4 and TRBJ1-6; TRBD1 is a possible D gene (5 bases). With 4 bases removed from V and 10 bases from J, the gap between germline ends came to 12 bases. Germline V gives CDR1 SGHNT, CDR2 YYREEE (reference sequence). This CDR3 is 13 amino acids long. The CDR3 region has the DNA TGTGCCAGCAGCCCCTCGGGGGACTCACCCCTCCACTTT. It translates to CASSPSGDSPLHF. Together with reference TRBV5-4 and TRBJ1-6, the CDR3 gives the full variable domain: ETGVTQSPTHLIKTRGQQVTLRCSSQSGHNTVSWYQQALGQGPQFIFQYYREEENGRGNFPPRFSGLQFPNYSSELNVNALELDDSALYLCASSPSGDSPLHFGNGTRLTVT.

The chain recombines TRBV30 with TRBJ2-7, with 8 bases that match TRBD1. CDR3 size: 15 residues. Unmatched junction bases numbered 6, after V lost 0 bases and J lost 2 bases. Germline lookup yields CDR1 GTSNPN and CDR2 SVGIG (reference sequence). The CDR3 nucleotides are TGTGCCTGGAGTGTAGGGACAGGCATCCCCTACGAGCAGTACTTC. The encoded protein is CAWSVGTGIPYEQYF.

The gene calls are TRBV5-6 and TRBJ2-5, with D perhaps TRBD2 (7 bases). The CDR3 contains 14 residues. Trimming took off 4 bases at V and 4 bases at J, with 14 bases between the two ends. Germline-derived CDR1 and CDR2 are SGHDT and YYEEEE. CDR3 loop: CASSDRGAGETQYF. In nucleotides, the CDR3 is TGTGCCAGCAGCGACCGGGGGGCCGGAGAGACCCAGTACTTC.